These 30 T cell receptor beta chains share one sample of origin, sequenced in a study of T cell changes during pregnancy in multiple sclerosis (dated by TCRdb to between 2018 and 2020). Preparation of the library involved the immunoSEQ multiplex PCR assay. TCRdb's version of the immuneACCESS table is confined to in-frame rearrangements and falls short of the full clone set. An unresolved V gene accounts for under half of the shortfall where checked; the remainder is of unknown origin. The sample table contains more than 80,000 clones; only one count was recorded for under 95% of them. Over 1.5% of the sample is taken by the ten largest. The sample consisted of peripheral blood, taken in the first trimester of pregnancy. These receptors were collected from a female donor with multiple sclerosis, enrolled in a pregnancy study.

V is TRBV10-3 and J is TRBJ1-1, with 8 nucleotides matching TRBD1. V lost 6 bases, J lost 7 bases, and 10 bases stayed unmatched. Germline CDR1 ENHRY, CDR2 SYGVKD. The CDR3 has 14 residues. CDR3 sequence (DNA): TGTGCCATCAGCGTAACAACAGGGGGTGGTGAAGCTTTCTTT. This sequence encodes CAISVTTGGGEAFF.

V and J are TRBV12-5 and TRBJ1-1; perhaps TRBD1 as D (6 bases). CDR1 and CDR2 (germline): LGHNT, FRNRAP. Trimming removed 1 base at V and 6 bases at J, with 12 bases between. The CDR3 has 14 amino acids. The CDR3 DNA follows: TGTGCTAGTGGTTTGGGTCGGACAGAATCTGAAGCTTTCTTT. Its protein product is CASGLGRTESEAFF.

The J gene is TRBJ2-1, the V gene TRBV19; D might be TRBD1 (5 bases). Trimming took 2 bases from V and 6 from J, leaving 11 bases between them. CDR3 length equals 14 residues. Per the germline V gene, CDR1 is LNHDA and CDR2 is SQIVND (reference sequence). CDR3 nucleotide sequence: TGTGCCAGTAGTATACTTCTGACAGCCAATGAGCAGTTCTTC. Translating it yields CASSILLTANEQFF.

The gene calls are TRBV27 and TRBJ1-1; D perhaps matches TRBD1 (6 bases). CDR3 length: 15 amino acids. The germline V gene has CDR1 MNHEY and CDR2 SMNVEV (reference sequence). The ends were cut back, 6 bases at V and 0 bases at J, with 14 bases in the middle. The CDR3 spells CASRGVRQVNTEAFF. CDR3 nucleotide sequence: TGTGCCAGCAGGGGCGTAAGACAGGTGAACACTGAAGCTTTCTTT.

V is TRBV19 and J is TRBJ1-1; D not resolved. Per the germline V gene, CDR1 is LNHDA and CDR2 is SQIVND (reference sequence). V lost 6 bases and J lost 3, with 20 bases in between. The CDR3 loop spans 16 amino acids. In nucleotides, the CDR3 is TGTGCCAGTAGCCCGCTCCCCGTTATCGGGGACACTGAAGCTTTCTTT. Its translation: CASSPLPVIGDTEAFF.

CDR3 sequence (DNA): TGTGCCAGCAGCTTAGATGGGGCCACCTACGAGCAGTACTTC. As protein: CASSLDGATYEQYF. The chain carries TRBV7-2 and TRBJ2-7; perhaps TRBD1 as D (5 bases). This CDR3 contains 14 residues. V was trimmed by 1 base and J by 2 bases, leaving 9 bases between them. The germline V gene encodes CDR1 SGHTA and CDR2 FQGNSA.

In DNA, the CDR3 is TGTGTCAGAAGCCCCCGGACTAGCGGGAGGGCCGGGGAGCAGTACTTC. Encoded protein: CVRSPRTSGRAGEQYF. The rearrangement links TRBV7-5 to TRBJ2-7; the DNA was not compared with TRBD2, the D call given in the table. TRBV7-5 is marked as a pseudogene. The CDR3 runs 16 residues.

This clone was detected once. The V and J genes are TRBV5-4 and TRBJ2-5; D possibly corresponds to TRBD1 (5 bases). Trimming stripped 4 bases from V and 2 bases from J, with 9 bases between. This CDR3 is 13 amino acids long. Looked up from germline, CDR1 is SGHNT and CDR2 is YYREEE (reference sequence). CDR3 nucleotides: TGTGCCAGCAGCACCCAGGGTCAAGAGACCCAGTACTTC. This encodes CASSTQGQETQYF. Supplemented by reference TRBV5-4 and TRBJ2-5, the full variable domain reads ETGVTQSPTHLIKTRGQQVTLRCSSQSGHNTVSWYQQALGQGPQFIFQYYREEENGRGNFPPRFSGLQFPNYSSELNVNALELDDSALYLCASSTQGQETQYFGPGTRLLVL.

V gene TRBV11-3 combines with J gene TRBJ2-2, with 8 bases matching TRBD2. V lost 5 bases and J lost 3; bases outside the gene matches: 5. The CDR3 length is 15 residues. The germline gives CDR1 SGHNT, CDR2 YENEEA. CDR3 sequence: CASSPGGPDTGELFF. DNA for the CDR3: TGTGCCAGCAGCCCGGGAGGGCCGGACACCGGGGAGCTGTTTTTT. The full variable domain, rest sourced from reference TRBV11-3 and TRBJ2-2, is EAGVVQSPRYKIIEKKQPVAFWCNPISGHNTLYWYLQNLGQGPELLIRYENEEAVDDSQLPKDRFSAERLKGVDSTLKIQPAELGDSAVYLCASSPGGPDTGELFFGEGSRLTVL.

The chain carries TRBV27 and TRBJ1-1, with unresolved D. Germline V gives CDR1 MNHEY, CDR2 SMNVEV (reference sequence). The CDR3 runs to 13 residues. Trimming removed 0 bases from V and 11 bases from J, with 13 bases in between. CDR3 region: CASSLSLSGEAFF. CDR3 nucleotide sequence: TGTGCCAGCAGTTTATCGTTAAGCGGAGAGGCTTTCTTT.

This sequence joins TRBV6-5 and TRBJ2-1; D unclear. The CDR3 consists of 13 residues. Trimming left V 4 bases short and J 4 bases short, with 8 bases between. Germline V gene lookup returns CDR1 MNHEY and CDR2 SVGAGI. The CDR3 here is CASSSPRYNEQFF. CDR3 nucleotides: TGTGCCAGCAGTTCCCCCAGATACAATGAGCAGTTCTTC.

This chain links TRBV27 with TRBJ2-7, with TRBD2 identical over 7 bases. V lost 6 bases, J lost 2 bases, and 7 bases stayed unmatched. Germline V CDR1 and CDR2: MNHEY, SMNVEV (reference sequence). CDR3 length: 14 amino acids. The CDR3 DNA is TGTGCCAGCAGCCCCGGGACTACCCCCTACGAGCAGTACTTC. Translated, it gives CASSPGTTPYEQYF.

This sequence joins TRBV9 and TRBJ2-5; no reliable D call. V was pared by 3 bases and J by 1 base, with 7 bases between. The germline CDR1 and CDR2 sequences are SGDLS and YYNGEE. The CDR3 spans 13 residues. The CDR3 loop is CASSAKAQETQYF. The CDR3 DNA reads as TGTGCCAGCAGCGCGAAAGCCCAAGAGACCCAGTACTTC.

The CDR3 here is CASSYSRTSSSNEQFF. The CDR3 bases are TGTGCCAGCAGTTACTCCCGGACTAGCTCTAGCAATGAGCAGTTCTTC. The chain couples TRBV6-6 to TRBJ2-1; the match to TRBD2 covers 8 bases. V was clipped by 0 bases and J by 6 bases; unmatched bases: 7. The CDR3 is 16 amino acids. Germline CDR1 and CDR2: MNHNY and SVGAGI (reference sequence).

The chain carries TRBV4-1 and TRBJ2-7; D is perhaps TRBD2 (6 bases). Germline assignment: CDR1 MGHRA and CDR2 YSYEKL. CDR3 length equals 14 residues. The V end lost 4 bases, the J end lost 5 bases, and 15 bases lay between the germline ends. In nucleotides, the CDR3 is TGCGCCAGCAGCCCCCGGGACTCCGAACACGAGCAGTACTTC. Amino acids: CASSPRDSEHEQYF.

This clone came up a few times. J is TRBJ2-7 and V is TRBV30; 8 bases align to TRBD1. Germline CDR1 and CDR2: GTSNPN and SVGIG (reference sequence). V lost 1 base to trimming and J lost 7 bases; unmatched junction nucleotides: 6. The CDR3 loop spans 13 amino acids. CDR3 loop: CAWSAQGAREQYF. The CDR3, as DNA: TGTGCCTGGAGTGCTCAGGGGGCGCGTGAGCAGTACTTC.

The chain has TRBV13 and TRBJ2-4; 14 nucleotides agree with TRBD2. CDR3 length: 16 residues. The germline V gene has CDR1 PRHDT and CDR2 FYEKMQ (reference sequence). V trimming: 5 bases; J trimming: 4 bases; junction bases outside the gene matches: 4. CDR3 protein: CASSPRLAGGKNIQYF. The CDR3 DNA reads as TGTGCCAGCAGCCCCCGACTAGCGGGAGGGAAAAACATTCAGTACTTC.

The chain carries TRBV5-1 and TRBJ2-6; 10 bases map to TRBD1. CDR1 is SGHRS, CDR2 YFSETQ, per germline. V lost 3 bases, J lost 2 bases, and 5 bases stayed unmatched. The CDR3 consists of 17 residues. CDR3 sequence (DNA): TGCGCCAGCAGCTATGGGACAGGGGCGCCTGGGGCCAACGTCCTGACTTTC. Amino acid sequence: CASSYGTGAPGANVLTF.

This rearrangement joins TRBV6-1 to TRBJ2-1; 7 bases are a match to TRBD1. Germline CDR1 reads MNHNS; CDR2 reads SASEGT. This CDR3 comprises 17 residues. The V segment lost 4 bases and the J segment 7 bases; nucleotides outside the gene matches: 16. The CDR3 bases are TGTGCCAGCAGTGTAGCCTTGGGGACAGTTATTACGAATGAGCAGTTCTTC. Translated: CASSVALGTVITNEQFF.

This chain links TRBV19 with TRBJ2-1, with D hard to call. V was trimmed by 7 bases and J by 0 bases, leaving 16 bases between them. Per the germline V gene, CDR1 is LNHDA and CDR2 is SQIVND (reference sequence). The CDR3 is 16 amino acids. The CDR3 region is CASTPTGVSSYNEQFF. The CDR3 nucleotides read TGTGCCAGTACCCCGACTGGCGTAAGCTCCTACAATGAGCAGTTCTTC.

V usage is TRBV6-1 and J usage is TRBJ1-2; D remains ambiguous. The V gene's germline CDR1 is MNHNS and CDR2 SASEGT. V was clipped by 8 bases and J by 5 bases, with 18 bases between them. The CDR3 runs 14 residues. The CDR3 coding sequence is TGTGCCAGCTTACGGGTAGCCCTCGATTATGGCTACACCTTC. It is translated as CASLRVALDYGYTF.

The chain is built from TRBV2 and TRBJ1-1; D is unclear. Trimming shortened V by 2 bases and J by 10 bases, and 5 bases separated the two germline ends. CDR3 size: 10 residues. CDR1 is SNHLY and CDR2 is FYNNEI in the germline V gene. CDR3 bases: TGTGCCAGCAGTGAACCGAGAGCTTTCTTT. Amino acids: CASSEPRAFF.

The V call is TRBV27, the J call TRBJ1-2, with TRBD1 matching over 8 bases. CDR1 and CDR2 (germline): MNHEY, SMNVEV (reference sequence). CDR3 length: 14 residues. The junction had 9 bases not matched to a gene; V was cut back by 6 bases and J by 6 bases. This CDR3 is CASSPYQGADGYTF. In DNA form, the CDR3 reads TGTGCCAGCAGCCCCTACCAGGGGGCGGATGGCTACACCTTC.

V is TRBV19 and J is TRBJ2-7; a possible D gene is TRBD1 (5 bases). The CDR3 is 14 residues long. V lost 3 bases to trimming and J lost 0 bases, with 9 bases between them. Germline assignment: CDR1 LNHDA and CDR2 SQIVND (reference sequence). The CDR3 reads CASSMGLYSYEQYF. In nucleotides, the CDR3 is TGTGCCAGTAGTATGGGGCTATACTCCTACGAGCAGTACTTC.

The chain carries TRBV7-2 and TRBJ2-2; 7 bases match TRBD1. The CDR3 has 14 residues. V was pared by 6 bases and J by 4 bases, with 5 bases of the junction left unmatched. The germline V gene encodes CDR1 SGHTA and CDR2 FQGNSA. CDR3 sequence: CASSVGQTTGELFF. In DNA form, the CDR3 reads TGTGCCAGCAGTGTGGGACAGACCACCGGGGAGCTGTTTTTT. Full variable domain (remainder filled in from reference TRBV7-2 and TRBJ2-2): GAGVSQSPSNKVTEKGKDVELRCDPISGHTALYWYRQSLGQGLEFLIYFQGNSAPDKSGLPSDRFSAERTGGSVSTLTIQRTQQEDSAVYLCASSVGQTTGELFFGEGSRLTVL.

This clone was detected once. The CDR3 DNA reads TGTGCCAGCAGTTTAATGGGACAGACCCGGAGGGAGCAGTTCTTC. It translates to CASSLMGQTRREQFF. This chain joins TRBV27 and TRBJ2-1; the match to TRBD1 covers 7 bases. Germline CDR1 MNHEY, CDR2 SMNVEV (reference sequence). V trimming: 2 bases; J trimming: 10 bases; junction bases outside the gene matches: 11. The CDR3 has 15 amino acids.

The chain links TRBV9 to TRBJ1-1, with 9 bases fitting TRBD1. The CDR3 is 15 residues long. In germline, CDR1 is SGDLS, CDR2 YYNGEE. The ends lost 4 bases at V and 8 bases at J; junction bases unmatched: 12. CDR3 loop: CASSPRDRVFPEAFF. The CDR3 coding sequence is TGTGCCAGCAGCCCAAGGGACAGGGTCTTTCCCGAAGCTTTCTTT. The full variable domain, in which reference TRBV9 and TRBJ1-1 provide the parts outside the CDR3, is DSGVTQTPKHLITATGQRVTLRCSPRSGDLSVYWYQQSLDQGLQFLIQYYNGEERAKGNILERFSAQQFPDLHSELNLSSLELGDSALYFCASSPRDRVFPEAFFGQGTRLTVV.

Concerning this clone: A junction end diverges from the germline sequence, so it may reflect a read error. This sequence joins TRBV9 and TRBJ1-2; maybe TRBD1 (5 bases). CDR1 is SGDLS, CDR2 YYNGEE, per germline. The CDR3 is 14 residues long. The CDR3 here is CASSVDGDSYDYTF. CDR3 coding DNA: TGTGCCAGCAGCGTAGATGGAGACAGTTATGACTACACCTTC.

The J gene is TRBJ2-1, the V gene TRBV27; 14 bases line up with TRBD2. The germline V gene encodes CDR1 MNHEY and CDR2 SMNVEV (reference sequence). This CDR3 region has 18 residues. Trimming removed 6 bases from V and 0 bases from J; junction bases left unmatched: 7. CDR3 bases: TGTGCCAGCAGGGGGACCGGGACTAGCGGGAGCTCCTACAATGAGCAGTTCTTC. Its translation: CASRGTGTSGSSYNEQFF.

The chain links TRBV6-6 to TRBJ1-2; maybe TRBD1 (6 bases). Germline CDR1 is MNHNY and CDR2 is SVGAGI (reference sequence). The CDR3 runs 12 residues. Trimming removed 5 bases from V and 5 bases from J, with 9 bases in between. The chain's CDR3 is CASSPGTYGYTF. The CDR3 DNA reads as TGTGCCAGCAGTCCCGGGACATATGGCTACACCTTC.